This section outlines one T cell receptor (beta chain) sequence together with its context. Each CDR3 protein gets one entry after TCRdb re-called the 5' RACE reads with MiXCR. The repertoire holds roughly 93,000 distinct CDR3 sequences, with around 10% as singletons. Trimming cost V 6 bases and J 1 base, with 6 bases left between them. The CDR3 runs 11 residues. Germline values: CDR1 SQVTM, CDR2 ANQGSEA. These data originate in a study of early T cells in non-severe SARS-CoV-2 infection. The sequence was obtained from an adult who was a healthcare worker with PCR-confirmed SARS-CoV-2 infection or an uninfected control (not recorded which). Sample: whole blood. The chain links TRBV29-1 to TRBJ1-1, with D unresolved. For the CDR3, the DNA is TGCAGCGTGGTACGGAACACTGAAGCTTTCTTT. It encodes CSVVRNTEAFF.